This TCR beta chain originates from a study of cytomegalovirus exposure and HLA in healthy donors. Note on this clone: Its antigen remains unknown.

The CDR3 loop spans 13 amino acids. CDR1 MNHEY and CDR2 SVGAGI come from the germline V gene. The V and J ends lost 6 bases and 1 base respectively, with 9 bases between them. Regarding the study as a whole: According to reports, the classifier identified cytomegalovirus status with high specificity and sensitivity. A subsequent analysis found that TCR clusters from the first cohort also tended to co-occur in the 130 or so validation repertoires, with 90% to 95% of cluster scores above 0.

The method was immunoSEQ multiplex PCR; TCRdb's version includes in-frame clones alone and lacks a portion of them. The sample lists fewer than 200,000 clones, about 85% occurring once. The rearrangement uses TRBV6-5 and TRBJ2-5; D uncertain. The receptor's source is a man aged 18 to 30 in good health and CMV-seropositive. What was sequenced was PBMCs. CDR3 protein: CASSLLVQETQYF. Here the CDR3 DNA reads TGTGCCAGCAGCTTATTAGTCCAAGAGACCCAGTACTTC.